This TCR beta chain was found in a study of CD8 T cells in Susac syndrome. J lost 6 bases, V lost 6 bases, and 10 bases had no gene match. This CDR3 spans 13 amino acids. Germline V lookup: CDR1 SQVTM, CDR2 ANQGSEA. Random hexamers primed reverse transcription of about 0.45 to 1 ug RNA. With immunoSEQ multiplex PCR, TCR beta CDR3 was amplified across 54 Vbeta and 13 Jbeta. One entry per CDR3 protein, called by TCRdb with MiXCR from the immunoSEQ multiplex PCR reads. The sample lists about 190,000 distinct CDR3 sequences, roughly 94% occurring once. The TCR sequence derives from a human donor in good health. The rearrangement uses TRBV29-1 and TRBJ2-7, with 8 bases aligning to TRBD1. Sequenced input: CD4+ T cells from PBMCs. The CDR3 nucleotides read TGCAGCGTGGAGGGACAGGAGAGGGGCGAGCAGTACTTC. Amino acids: CSVEGQERGEQYF.